This T cell receptor (beta chain) is drawn from a study of blood T cells in healthy people across ages. The CDR3 has 17 residues. For the second PCR, which ran for roughly 6 to 12 cycles, a sample-barcoded 5' primer and a J-beta primer mix were used. TCRdb redid the calling of the 5' RACE reads with MiXCR, one entry per CDR3 protein. The table has about 1.1 million distinct CDR3 sequences, about two fifths seen once. The chain couples TRBV21-1 to TRBJ1-1; the table's D call, TRBD1, was not checked against the DNA. TRBV21-1 is given as a pseudogene. Sequencing input: blood. The source is a man aged 18 to 30 in good health. CDR3 in DNA: TGTGCCAGCAGCAAATTTAATCTGGGACAGGAGAACACTGAAGCTTTCTTT. Protein product: CASSKFNLGQENTEAFF.